These 21 T cell receptor beta chains were sequenced from one sample in a study of T cell repertoires in aging, cancer and after chemotherapy (dated by TCRdb to about 2019). Genomic DNA extracted from peripheral blood, rather than sorted cells or RNA, was used as the source for amplification of TCR beta rearrangements. The sequencer was an Illumina MiSeq. Rearranged TRB sequences spanning V, D and J segments were amplified in a multiplex touch-down PCR with a mixed TRB-A/B primer pool. The public reads were reprocessed in TCRdb via fastp at Q25 and MiXCR, keeping in-frame beta chains. Rows matching on CDR3 protein sequence are summarized as one entry with the most common DNA and genes. This sample holds more than 15,000 distinct CDR3 sequences; 40% to 55% were observed only once. The ten largest clones capture about 11% of the sample. Sample: blood. The receptors stem from a human donor in good health.

This clonotype was seen more than once but under ten times. This chain joins TRBV29-1 and TRBJ1-1; the D gene is possibly TRBD1 (6 bases). The germline V gene has CDR1 SQVTM and CDR2 ANQGSEA. The length of the CDR3 is 12 residues. Trimming took 4 bases from V and 4 from J, leaving 10 bases between them. The CDR3 DNA reads TGCAGCGTTGTGAGGGGGACCACTGAAGCTTTCTTT. It is translated as CSVVRGTTEAFF.

The V gene is TRBV15, the J gene TRBJ2-3; D might be TRBD1 (6 bases). This CDR3 region has 16 residues. Germline V gene sequence: CDR1 LNHNV, CDR2 YYDKDF (reference sequence). Deletions cut 5 bases from V and 0 bases from J, with 15 bases between. This chain's CDR3 is CATSDDDRTSTDTQYF. In DNA, the CDR3 is TGTGCCACCAGCGATGACGACAGGACTAGCACAGATACGCAGTATTTT. Full variable domain (rest looked up from reference TRBV15 and TRBJ2-3): DAMVIQNPRYQVTQFGKPVTLSCSQTLNHNVMYWYQQKSSQAPKLLFHYYDKDFNNEADTPDNFQSRRPNTSFCFLDIRSPGLGDTAMYLCATSDDDRTSTDTQYFGPGTRLTVL.

The chain links TRBV6-5 to TRBJ2-3, with D unclear. CDR1 MNHEY and CDR2 SVGAGI come from the germline V gene. The germline V and J ends were trimmed by 2 bases and 0 bases, with 12 bases remaining between them. The CDR3 contains 16 residues. For the CDR3, the DNA is TGTGCCAGCAGTTACGGCCGGGCCCTGAGCACAGATACGCAGTATTTT. Translated, it gives CASSYGRALSTDTQYF.

The rearrangement uses TRBV30 and TRBJ2-2, with D uncertain. The CDR3 spans 15 residues. Germline loops: CDR1 GTSNPN, CDR2 SVGIG (reference sequence). Trimming stripped 0 bases from V and 7 bases from J, with 15 bases between. CDR3: CAWSVKASGSGELFF. Here the CDR3 DNA reads TGTGCCTGGAGTGTCAAGGCTAGTGGTAGCGGGGAGCTGTTTTTT.

This chain connects TRBV6-5 to TRBJ2-4; D is possibly TRBD1 or TRBD2 (7 bases each). The V and J ends lost 9 bases and 15 bases respectively, with 24 bases between them. Germline CDR1 reads MNHEY; CDR2 reads SVGAGI. This CDR3 contains 13 residues. CDR3 sequence (DNA): TGTGCCAGTGAGGGAGGGACAGACCCCCGGAGGTACTTC. It specifies CASEGGTDPRRYF.

The V call is TRBV15, the J call TRBJ2-3; the D call may be TRBD1 or TRBD2 (6 bases each). The CDR3 sequence is 15 residues long. The germline CDR1 and CDR2 sequences are LNHNV and YYDKDF (reference sequence). V lost 1 base to trimming and J lost 2 bases, with 10 bases between them. In DNA, the CDR3 is TGTGCCACCAGCAGAGCACGGGGGCTCACAGATACGCAGTATTTT. The encoded protein is CATSRARGLTDTQYF.

J is TRBJ2-7 and V is TRBV30; the D is unclear. Germline CDR1 and CDR2: GTSNPN and SVGIG (reference sequence). The CDR3 spans 11 residues. V gave up 0 bases and J gave up 7 bases, with 7 bases separating them. The CDR3 protein is CAWSVLGEQYF. CDR3 DNA sequence: TGTGCCTGGAGTGTTTTGGGGGAGCAGTACTTC.

Of note for this clonotype: A much bigger clone sits one base away, suggesting this may be a read error. V is TRBV29-1 and J is TRBJ2-3; D tentatively fits TRBD1 or TRBD2 (5 bases each). V was cut by 5 bases and J by 2 bases, with 14 bases left in between. Germline assignment: CDR1 SQVTM and CDR2 ANQGSEA. The CDR3 is 14 amino acids. The DNA of the CDR3 is TGCAGCGTTTCAGTTCGGGGCGTCACAGATACGCAGTATTTT. Amino acid sequence: CSVSVRGVTDTQYF.

This rearrangement joins TRBV19 to TRBJ1-5, with D maybe TRBD1 (6 bases). The V end lost 3 bases, the J end lost 7 bases, and 13 bases lay between the germline ends. Germline V gene lookup returns CDR1 LNHDA and CDR2 SQIVND (reference sequence). The CDR3 loop spans 14 amino acids. The CDR3 DNA follows: TGTGCCAGTAGTATCCAGACAGGCGCACAGCCCCAGCATTTT. Translating gives CASSIQTGAQPQHF.

There are a few counts of this clonotype. V and J are TRBV18 and TRBJ2-7; D unresolved. Trimming took off 3 bases at V and 5 bases at J, with 5 bases between the two ends. Germline CDR1 and CDR2: KGHSH and LQKENI. This CDR3 has 11 residues. The CDR3 nucleotides are TGTGCCAGCTCACCGTCCGACGAGCAGTACTTC. This gives the protein CASSPSDEQYF.

The chain links TRBV12-3 or TRBV12-4 to TRBJ2-3; TRBD2 matches 13 bases. The CDR3 is made up of 17 amino acids. After removal of 6 bases from V and 8 bases from J, the junction contained 14 bases not matched to a gene. The CDR3 nucleotides read TGTGCCAGCAGCCCGTCCGGGACTAGCGGGAAGGGACGTACGCAGTATTTT. Translated: CASSPSGTSGKGRTQYF.

In regard to this clonotype: This may be a read error, as it is one base from a much larger clone. This chain connects TRBV29-1 to TRBJ2-3; a weak D match, TRBD2 (5 bases). Germline V lookup: CDR1 SQVTM, CDR2 ANQGSEA. The CDR3 consists of 12 residues. This CDR3 is CSVEWEPDTEYF. In DNA form, the CDR3 reads TGCAGCGTTGAATGGGAGCCAGATACGGAGTATTTT.

On this clonotype: Since a much larger clone is just one base distant, this may be a read error. V gene TRBV29-1 combines with J gene TRBJ2-5; 7 bases are shared with TRBD1. J was trimmed by 6 bases and V by 8 bases; bases with no gene match: 15. CDR1 is SQVTM, CDR2 ANQGSEA, per germline. This CDR3 region has 14 residues. The DNA of the CDR3 is TGCAGCTGCCTGCCCAGGACAGGAGTGAAGACCCAGTACTTC. Translating it yields CSCLPRTGVKTQYF.

A few counts support this clonotype. The V call is TRBV27, the J call TRBJ2-7; perhaps TRBD2 as D (5 bases). The V gene lost 6 bases and the J gene lost 2 bases, with 14 bases spanning the gap. Per the germline V gene, CDR1 is MNHEY and CDR2 is SMNVEV (reference sequence). The CDR3 runs 14 residues. The DNA of the CDR3 is TGTGCCAGCAGAATCGCGTCTAGCCCCTACGAGCAGTACTTC. Translated, it gives CASRIASSPYEQYF.

This chain joins TRBV5-1 and TRBJ1-4; tentative D call: TRBD1 (5 bases). There are 14 residues in the CDR3. Looked up from germline, CDR1 is SGHRS and CDR2 is YFSETQ. V was cut by 0 bases and J by 5 bases, with 8 bases left in between. The CDR3 protein is CASSLGQPNEKLFF. The DNA of the CDR3 is TGCGCCAGCAGCTTGGGACAGCCGAATGAAAAACTGTTTTTT.

V usage is TRBV5-4 and J usage is TRBJ2-1, with 10 bases fitting TRBD2. Germline assignment: CDR1 SGHNT and CDR2 YYREEE (reference sequence). CDR3 length: 13 residues. The CDR3 sequence is CAFWASGSREQFF. The CDR3 nucleotides read TGTGCTTTTTGGGCTAGCGGGAGCCGCGAGCAGTTCTTC.

CDR3 nucleotide sequence: TGTGCCAGCAGTGATTGGCATTCGAACACTGAAGCTTTCTTT. It translates to CASSDWHSNTEAFF. The chain joins TRBV6-1 to TRBJ1-1; D unclear. The CDR3 extends over 14 amino acids. Germline values: CDR1 MNHNS, CDR2 SASEGT. With 3 bases removed from V and 1 base from J, the gap between germline ends came to 9 bases.

The chain carries TRBV19 and TRBJ2-2; D uncertain. The CDR3 covers 14 residues. V was pared by 3 bases and J by 2 bases, with 7 bases between. The germline CDR1 and CDR2 sequences are LNHDA and SQIVND (reference sequence). CDR3 in amino acids: CASSIVSNTGELFF. The CDR3 DNA reads TGTGCCAGTAGTATTGTCAGCAACACCGGGGAGCTGTTTTTT.

This clonotype was seen a few times. The chain employs TRBV11-1 and TRBJ2-3; possible D gene TRBD1, 6 bases. Germline V gene lookup returns CDR1 SGHAT and CDR2 FQDESV (reference sequence). The ends were cut back, 4 bases at V and 3 bases at J, with 14 bases in the middle. This CDR3 is 15 amino acids long. Written as DNA, the CDR3 is TGTGCCAGCAGCTCGGGTGACAGGAGGACAGATACGCAGTATTTT. It encodes CASSSGDRRTDTQYF.

The chain recombines TRBV11-1 with TRBJ2-2; 7 bases agree with TRBD1. Trimming at V came to 5 bases and at J to 0 bases, leaving 6 bases not matched to a gene. The length of the CDR3 is 16 residues. CDR1 is SGHAT and CDR2 is FQDESV in the germline V gene (reference sequence). The CDR3 nucleotides are TGTGCCAGCAGCCGGAGACAGGGCGCGAACACCGGGGAGCTGTTTTTT. It specifies CASSRRQGANTGELFF.

The sample holds a few counts of this clonotype. CDR3 region: CASSERKQGAGETQYF. The CDR3 DNA reads TGTGCCAGCAGTGAAAGGAAACAGGGGGCCGGGGAGACCCAGTACTTC. J is TRBJ2-5 and V is TRBV6-1, with 9 nucleotides matching TRBD1. CDR1 and CDR2 (germline): MNHNS, SASEGT. With V trimmed by 2 bases and J by 5 bases, 9 bases remained unmatched. The length of the CDR3 is 16 residues.